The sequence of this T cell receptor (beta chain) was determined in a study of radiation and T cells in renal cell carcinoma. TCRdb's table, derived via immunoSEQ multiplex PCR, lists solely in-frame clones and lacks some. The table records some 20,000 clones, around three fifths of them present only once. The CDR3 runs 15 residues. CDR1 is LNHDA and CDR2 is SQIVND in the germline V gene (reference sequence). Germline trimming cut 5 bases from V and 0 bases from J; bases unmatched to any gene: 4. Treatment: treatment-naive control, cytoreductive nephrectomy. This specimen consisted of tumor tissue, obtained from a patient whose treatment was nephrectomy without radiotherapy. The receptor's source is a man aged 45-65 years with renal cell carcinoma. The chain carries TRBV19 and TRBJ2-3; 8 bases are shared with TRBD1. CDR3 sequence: CASSHRDRSTDTQYF. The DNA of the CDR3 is TGTGCCAGTAGTCATAGGGACAGGAGCACAGATACGCAGTATTTT.